A selection of T cell receptor beta chains follows, all from one sample in a study of T-cell reconstitution after alpha-beta-depleted transplantation in children. Each CDR3 protein gets one entry after TCRdb re-called the PCR reads with MiXCR. The table records 700,000 to 850,000 distinct CDR3 sequences, 16% of them present only once. The sample in question was PBMCs, mostly from graft donor cells, obtained 360 days after TCRalphabeta/CD19-depleted stem cell transplant. These receptors originate from a male patient younger than 18 who had a stem cell transplant for acute lymphoblastic leukemia, so the T cells may come from the graft donor. Each CDR3 is given with its conserved first and last residue. D genes are given only for firm matches. Only part of the rows carry a size: once, few, many, or a class if the clone is expanded.

D: NA; J: TRBJ1-3; size: once; V: TRBV5-1; CDR3: CASSLDRVTRNTIYF; DNA: TGCGCCAGCAGCTTGGATCGGGTAACGAGAAACACCATATATTTT
D: NA; J: TRBJ2-1; size: many; V: TRBV9; CDR3: CASSVVPRSSYNEQFF; DNA: TGTGCCAGCAGCGTAGTCCCGAGGAGCTCCTACAATGAGCAGTTCTTC
D: NA; J: TRBJ2-1; size: few; V: TRBV5-1; CDR3: CASSLSPGLGQFF; DNA: TGCGCCAGCAGCTTGTCTCCAGGGCTGGGGCAGTTCTTC
D: TRBD2; J: TRBJ2-5; size: NA; V: TRBV3-1; CDR3: CASSHRLGWRGAQYF; DNA: TGTGCCAGCAGCCACCGACTAGGCTGGCGGGGGGCCCAGTACTTC
D: NA; J: TRBJ2-3; size: NA; V: TRBV20-1; CDR3: CSAIISGSTDTQYF; DNA: TGCAGTGCCATAATTAGCGGTAGCACAGATACGCAGTATTTT
D: TRBD2; J: TRBJ2-3; size: NA; V: TRBV11-2; CDR3: CASRSPGTSAGRAADTQYF; DNA: TGTGCCAGCCGAAGTCCCGGGACTAGCGCTGGCCGCGCGGCAGATACGCAGTATTTT
D: NA; J: TRBJ2-7; size: few; V: TRBV4-1; CDR3: CASSQRTYEQYF; DNA: TGCGCCAGCAGCCAACGGACCTACGAGCAGTACTTC
D: TRBD1; J: TRBJ1-3; size: few; V: TRBV11-2; CDR3: CASSLEAPGTGTGNTIYF; DNA: TGTGCCAGCAGCTTAGAAGCGCCAGGGACAGGGACTGGAAACACCATATATTTT
D: NA; J: TRBJ2-3; size: few; V: TRBV7-9; CDR3: CASIGGDLSTDTQYF; DNA: TGTGCCAGCATTGGAGGGGACCTTAGCACAGATACGCAGTATTTT
D: NA; J: TRBJ2-1; size: few; V: TRBV7-2; CDR3: CASSAGLLYNEQFF; DNA: TGTGCCAGCAGCGCGGGACTCCTATACAATGAGCAGTTCTTC
D: TRBD1; J: TRBJ2-7; size: NA; V: TRBV6-1; CDR3: CASDSGLTGDEQYF; DNA: TGTGCCAGCGATAGCGGCCTGACAGGGGACGAGCAGTACTTC
D: TRBD2; J: TRBJ2-1; size: many; V: TRBV15; CDR3: CATSTEPGLLYNEQFF; DNA: TGTGCCACCAGCACTGAACCGGGACTACTTTACAATGAGCAGTTCTTC
D: NA; J: TRBJ1-2; size: NA; V: TRBV20-1; CDR3: CSARGVGYGYTF; DNA: TGCAGTGCTAGAGGTGTGGGCTATGGCTACACCTTC
D: NA; J: TRBJ2-5; size: few; V: TRBV10-3; CDR3: CAISEWDWREETQYF; DNA: TGTGCCATCAGTGAATGGGACTGGCGGGAAGAGACCCAGTACTTC
D: TRBD1; J: TRBJ2-2; size: many; V: TRBV12-3/TRBV12-4; CDR3: CASSPRGQGKDGELFF; DNA: TGTGCCAGCAGTCCCCGCGGACAGGGAAAGGACGGGGAGCTGTTTTTT
D: TRBD2; J: TRBJ2-3; size: few; V: TRBV2; CDR3: CASSEPASGYADTQYF; DNA: TGTGCCAGCAGTGAACCGGCTAGCGGGTACGCAGATACGCAGTATTTT
D: NA; J: TRBJ2-7; size: NA; V: TRBV18; CDR3: CASSPPVTDEQYF; DNA: TGTGCCAGCTCACCACCGGTAACCGACGAGCAGTACTTC
D: NA; J: TRBJ1-2; size: once; V: TRBV19; CDR3: CASTAGQVIWGYTF; DNA: TGTGCCAGTACCGCGGGGCAGGTGATATGGGGCTACACCTTC
D: TRBD2; J: TRBJ2-1; size: few; V: TRBV27; CDR3: CASSFLALAGGWLNEQFF; DNA: TGTGCCAGCAGTTTCCTTGCCCTCGCGGGGGGATGGTTGAATGAGCAGTTCTTC
D: NA; J: TRBJ2-3; size: few; V: TRBV15; CDR3: CATKTGTSTDTQYF; DNA: TGTGCCACCAAGACCGGGACTAGCACAGATACGCAGTATTTT
D: NA; J: TRBJ2-7; size: NA; V: TRBV18; CDR3: CASSPPDSPYEQYF; DNA: TGTGCCAGCTCACCACCTGACAGTCCCTACGAGCAGTACTTC
D: TRBD2; J: TRBJ2-1; size: NA; V: TRBV4-1; CDR3: CASSQASGRAFSSYNEQFF; DNA: TGCGCCAGCAGCCAAGCTAGCGGGAGGGCCTTTAGCTCCTACAATGAGCAGTTCTTC
D: TRBD2; J: TRBJ2-5; size: few; V: TRBV12-3/TRBV12-4; CDR3: CASSLVTIAGAETQYF; DNA: TGTGCCAGCAGTTTAGTTACGATAGCGGGGGCTGAGACCCAGTACTTC
D: TRBD2; J: TRBJ2-7; size: NA; V: TRBV7-3; CDR3: CASSLTPGLATHEQYF; DNA: TGTGCCAGCAGCTTAACCCCCGGACTAGCGACCCACGAGCAGTACTTC
D: TRBD2; J: TRBJ2-1; size: NA; V: TRBV7-3; CDR3: CASSLSPGLAGGVYNEQFF; DNA: TGTGCCAGCAGCTTAAGCCCGGGACTAGCGGGAGGAGTCTACAATGAGCAGTTCTTC
D: TRBD1; J: TRBJ1-2; size: NA; V: TRBV29-1; CDR3: CSVEDPPTGGGYGYTF; DNA: TGCAGCGTTGAAGATCCGCCGACAGGGGGCGGCTATGGCTACACCTTC
D: NA; J: TRBJ2-1; size: few; V: TRBV29-1; CDR3: CSAWTGSSYNEQFF; DNA: TGCAGCGCCTGGACGGGATCCTCCTACAATGAGCAGTTCTTC
D: TRBD2; J: TRBJ2-1; size: many; V: TRBV12-3/TRBV12-4; CDR3: CASSFRLAGGYNEQFF; DNA: TGTGCCAGCAGTTTCCGCCTAGCGGGAGGGTACAATGAGCAGTTCTTC
D: TRBD1; J: TRBJ1-2; size: NA; V: TRBV27; CDR3: CASSSSLQGWGKGYTF; DNA: TGTGCCAGCAGTTCATCCTTACAGGGGTGGGGTAAAGGCTACACCTTC
D: TRBD2; J: TRBJ2-7; size: NA; V: TRBV3-1; CDR3: CASNVGLAGSIYEQYF; DNA: TGTGCCAGCAATGTGGGACTAGCGGGATCCATATACGAGCAGTACTTC
D: TRBD1; J: TRBJ2-2; size: NA; V: TRBV4-1; CDR3: CASSLPAAGTGRSGELFF; DNA: TGCGCCAGCAGCCTACCAGCAGCTGGGACAGGGCGATCCGGGGAGCTGTTTTTT
D: NA; J: TRBJ2-2; size: NA; V: TRBV7-3; CDR3: CASSLDSYTGELFF; DNA: TGTGCCAGCAGCTTGGACAGTTACACCGGGGAGCTGTTTTTT
D: NA; J: TRBJ2-5; size: NA; V: TRBV10-1; CDR3: CASSESRAQETQYF; DNA: TGCGCCAGCAGTGAGTCCAGGGCCCAAGAGACCCAGTACTTC
D: NA; J: TRBJ2-7; size: few; V: TRBV3-1; CDR3: CASSQEMMEEEQYF; DNA: TGTGCCAGCAGCCAAGAAATGATGGAGGAGGAGCAGTACTTC
D: TRBD1; J: TRBJ1-5; size: NA; V: TRBV10-3; CDR3: CAISESAGGQPQHF; DNA: TGTGCCATCAGTGAGTCGGCAGGGGGTCAGCCCCAGCATTTT
D: NA; J: TRBJ1-5; size: NA; V: TRBV28; CDR3: CASSTGGGGNQPQHF; DNA: TGTGCCAGCAGTACCGGGGGCGGAGGCAATCAGCCCCAGCATTTT
D: NA; J: TRBJ2-5; size: NA; V: TRBV3-1; CDR3: CASSLNRLQETQYF; DNA: TGTGCCAGCAGTCTTAATAGACTACAAGAGACCCAGTACTTC
D: TRBD2; J: TRBJ2-3; size: NA; V: TRBV28; CDR3: CASSLGSSGTARQYF; DNA: TGTGCCAGCAGTTTGGGTTCTAGCGGGACCGCCCGTCAGTATTTT
D: NA; J: TRBJ2-7; size: NA; V: TRBV5-1; CDR3: CASSIPGLSYEQYF; DNA: TGCGCCAGCAGCATCCCGGGACTGTCCTACGAGCAGTACTTC
D: TRBD1; J: TRBJ2-1; size: few; V: TRBV12-3/TRBV12-4; CDR3: CASRVGTAQFF; DNA: TGTGCCAGCAGAGTTGGGACAGCGCAGTTCTTC
D: NA; J: TRBJ2-7; size: NA; V: TRBV4-1; CDR3: CASSHIGGHPSYEQYF; DNA: TGCGCCAGCAGCCATATAGGGGGACACCCCTCCTACGAGCAGTACTTC
D: NA; J: TRBJ2-5; size: many; V: TRBV9; CDR3: CASSVGTKQETQYF; DNA: TGTGCCAGCAGCGTAGGAACTAAACAAGAGACCCAGTACTTC
D: NA; J: TRBJ2-1; size: few; V: TRBV12-3/TRBV12-4; CDR3: CASSPTVLNEQFF; DNA: TGTGCCAGCAGTCCTACAGTTTTGAATGAGCAGTTCTTC
D: NA; J: TRBJ1-4; size: NA; V: TRBV7-9; CDR3: CASSSNPAGALNEKLFF; DNA: TGTGCCAGCAGCAGCAACCCGGCAGGGGCCCTTAATGAAAAACTGTTTTTT
D: NA; J: TRBJ2-5; size: few; V: TRBV5-1; CDR3: CASSVRLQTPYQETQYF; DNA: TGCGCCAGCAGTGTGAGACTCCAGACGCCGTACCAAGAGACCCAGTACTTC
D: NA; J: TRBJ2-1; size: few; V: TRBV6-5; CDR3: CASSYNPGKEQFF; DNA: TGTGCCAGCAGTTACAATCCGGGTAAGGAGCAGTTCTTC
D: NA; J: TRBJ2-7; size: few; V: TRBV5-5; CDR3: CASSLDSWDDYEQYF; DNA: TGTGCCAGCAGCTTGGACTCTTGGGACGACTACGAGCAGTACTTC
D: NA; J: TRBJ2-7; size: many; V: TRBV13; CDR3: CASSYERGYEQYF; DNA: TGTGCCAGCAGTTACGAAAGGGGTTACGAGCAGTACTTC
D: NA; J: TRBJ1-2; size: NA; V: TRBV7-6; CDR3: CASSLAWVPRGNYGYTF; DNA: TGTGCCAGCAGCTTAGCCTGGGTCCCCAGAGGCAACTATGGCTACACCTTC
D: NA; J: TRBJ2-3; size: NA; V: TRBV11-2; CDR3: CASSLDLYTQYF; DNA: TGTGCCAGCAGCTTGGACCTCTATACGCAGTATTTT
D: NA; J: TRBJ1-4; size: few; V: TRBV6-1; CDR3: CASSDRPGFFEKLFF; DNA: TGTGCCAGCAGTGATCGGCCAGGCTTTTTTGAAAAACTGTTTTTT
D: TRBD2; J: TRBJ2-7; size: NA; V: TRBV20-1; CDR3: CSARDRSTGLAGVWEQYF; DNA: TGCAGTGCTAGAGATCGATCAACCGGGCTAGCGGGAGTTTGGGAGCAGTACTTC
D: TRBD2; J: TRBJ2-1; size: NA; V: TRBV20-1; CDR3: CCARATLAGGYNEQFF; DNA: TGCTGTGCTAGAGCAACTCTAGCGGGAGGGTACAATGAGCAGTTCTTC